Listed here are 3 T cell receptor beta chains from one sample, sequenced in a study of T cells in Graves' hyperthyroidism and ophthalmopathy. Amplified TCR beta CDR3 regions derived from RNA transcripts. RT-PCR in the first round (using the HTBI primer set) targeted the TCR CDR3. TCRdb ran MiXCR on the multiplex PCR reads and lists one entry per CDR3 protein. The sample consists of approximately 590,000 distinct CDR3 sequences, more than 15% of them appearing once. Sequencing was performed on blood. Every receptor here comes from a woman aged 30 to 39 with Graves' hyperthyroidism.

The chain recombines TRBV10-3 with TRBJ2-5, with D perhaps TRBD1 or TRBD2 (6 bases each). Germline-derived CDR1 and CDR2 are ENHRY and SYGVKD. The CDR3 covers 13 residues. Trimming took 5 bases from V and 5 from J, leaving 12 bases between them. The CDR3 here is CAISSGAGETQYF. For the CDR3, the DNA is TGTGCCATCAGTTCGGGGGCCGGGGAGACCCAGTACTTC.

This clonotype occurred many times. This chain connects TRBV3-1 to TRBJ2-1; D remains ambiguous. Germline CDR1 is LGHDT and CDR2 is YNNKEL (reference sequence). This CDR3 has 16 amino acids. V lost 4 bases and J 2 bases, leaving 15 bases between the germline ends. CDR3 loop: CASSPLSDPTYNEQFF. The CDR3 region has the DNA TGTGCCAGCAGCCCCCTTTCGGACCCCACCTACAATGAGCAGTTCTTC.

This clonotype was observed at least ten times. This chain connects TRBV12-3 or TRBV12-4 to TRBJ2-6; perhaps D is TRBD1 or TRBD2 (5 bases each). The CDR3 has 16 residues. V lost 6 bases and J lost 0, with 12 bases in between. Here the CDR3 reads CASSRGLLSGANVLTF. Here the CDR3 DNA reads TGTGCCAGCAGCCGGGGCCTCCTCTCTGGGGCCAACGTCCTGACTTTC.